The 10 T cell receptor beta chains given below trace back to one sample, sequenced in a study of blood T cell repertoires in COVID-19. The method was immunoSEQ multiplex PCR; TCRdb's version includes in-frame clones alone and lacks a portion of them. The sample holds 85,000 to 100,000 clones, over 60% seen once. Input material: peripheral blood. These receptors were collected from a man between 50 and 59 years old who had recovered from COVID-19.

This clone came up a few times. CDR3 protein: CASSPRRGSASYEQYF. For the CDR3, the DNA is TGTGCCAGCAGCCCCAGACGGGGTTCGGCCTCCTACGAGCAGTACTTC. The chain employs TRBV7-9 and TRBJ2-7, with TRBD2 as a possible D gene (5 bases). The CDR3 consists of 16 residues. V was trimmed by 5 bases and J by 0 bases, leaving 17 bases between them. CDR1 SEHNR and CDR2 FQNEAQ come from the germline V gene (reference sequence).

The chain uses TRBV21-1 and TRBJ2-1; the table's D call TRBD2 went unverified against the DNA. TRBV21-1 is flagged as a pseudogene. The CDR3 has 16 amino acids. The CDR3 DNA sequence: TGTGCCAGCAGCAAAGAGGGAGGGGGGTCCTACAATGAGCAGTTCTTC. As protein: CASSKEGGGSYNEQFF.

This clone came up a few times. The chain employs TRBV7-2 and TRBJ2-3, with 14 bases matching TRBD2. Germline assignment: CDR1 SGHTA and CDR2 FQGNSA. The CDR3 is 16 amino acids. The trim removed 4 bases at V and 2 bases at J, leaving 2 bases unmatched. CDR3 loop: CASSWTSGRPTDTQYF. The CDR3 DNA sequence: TGTGCCAGCAGCTGGACTAGCGGGAGGCCCACAGATACGCAGTATTTT.

The gene calls are TRBV18 and TRBJ1-1, with D uncertain. V lost 3 bases to trimming and J lost 4 bases, with 12 bases between them. The length of the CDR3 is 14 residues. Germline CDR1 and CDR2: KGHSH and LQKENI. The CDR3 sequence: CASSPDPGATEAFF. In DNA form, the CDR3 reads TGTGCCAGCTCACCCGATCCGGGTGCCACTGAAGCTTTCTTT.

The CDR3 region is CASSREGFSGNTIYF. For the CDR3, the DNA is TGTGCCAGCAGCCGGGAAGGTTTCTCTGGAAACACCATATATTTT. The chain has TRBV5-4 and TRBJ1-3; D gene unclear. The CDR3 spans 15 residues. Germline CDR1 and CDR2: SGHNT and YYREEE (reference sequence). Trimming cost V 4 bases and J 0 bases, with 11 bases left between them.

This clone has just a few counts. V is TRBV6-6 and J is TRBJ1-5, with 7 bases that match TRBD1. CDR3 size: 16 residues. Germline V CDR1 and CDR2: MNHNY, SVGAGI (reference sequence). With 6 bases clipped from V and 2 bases from J, the junction kept 10 bases outside the gene matches. The CDR3: CASSPGGDRGNQPQHF. The DNA for the CDR3 is TGTGCCAGCAGCCCCGGGGGCGACAGGGGCAATCAGCCCCAGCATTTT.

V usage is TRBV9 and J usage is TRBJ2-7; TRBD1 matches 9 bases. J gave up 5 bases and V 2 bases, and 5 bases lay outside the gene matches. The CDR3 sequence is 14 residues long. Looked up from germline, CDR1 is SGDLS and CDR2 is YYNGEE. CDR3 in amino acids: CASSVSRTGDEQYF. For the CDR3, the DNA is TGTGCCAGCAGCGTTTCAAGGACAGGGGACGAGCAGTACTTC.

The chain joins TRBV9 to TRBJ1-3; D gene uncertain. Germline V lookup: CDR1 SGDLS, CDR2 YYNGEE. The length of the CDR3 is 14 residues. The V end lost 0 bases, the J end lost 4 bases, and 8 bases lay between the germline ends. The CDR3 coding sequence is TGTGCCAGCAGCGTAGAAGGAGGAGGAAACACCATATATTTT. It is translated as CASSVEGGGNTIYF.

The chain has TRBV30 and TRBJ2-5; 7 bases map to TRBD2. CDR3 size: 12 residues. The J segment lost 3 bases and the V segment lost 5 bases, leaving 3 bases of the junction unmatched. The V gene's germline CDR1 is GTSNPN and CDR2 SVGIG (reference sequence). The CDR3 nucleotides read TGTGCCTGGGAAAGCGGGAAAGAGACCCAGTACTTC. It specifies CAWESGKETQYF.

This chain joins TRBV5-6 and TRBJ2-7, with D tentatively TRBD2 (5 bases). CDR3 length: 14 residues. CDR1 SGHDT and CDR2 YYEEEE come from the germline V gene. With 0 bases removed from V and 1 base from J, the gap between germline ends came to 8 bases. The CDR3 here is CASSLDPGSYEQYF. The CDR3 DNA reads as TGTGCCAGCAGCTTGGATCCGGGGTCCTACGAGCAGTACTTC.